This T cell receptor (beta chain) was found in a study of blood T cells in healthy people across ages. Through a sample-barcoded 5' primer and a J-beta primer mix, a second PCR was run for roughly 7 to 11 cycles. Each cDNA molecule was tagged by a template-switch adaptor with 12 random nucleotides. A single record per CDR3 protein comes from TCRdb applying MiXCR to the 5' RACE reads. Altogether about a million distinct CDR3 sequences are present, 45% to 60% being singletons, with the ten largest covering around 21%. A remark on this clonotype: What it binds is unknown. A junction boundary mismatches the germline segment, possibly from a read error.

Study-level points and caveats: One million T cells yielded diversity estimates that were considered underestimates. Any conclusive comparison of naive versus antigen-experienced cells was prevented by using unsorted PBMCs.

It was about 10 milliliters of peripheral blood that were drawn from each donor. What was sequenced was blood. This clonotype was obtained from a woman aged 55-70 years in good health.

The chain's CDR3 is CASSYSIHAAEETQYF. The CDR3 nucleotides are TGTGCCAGCAGCTACTCGATTCACGCAGCCGAAGAGACCCAGTACTTC. This chain joins TRBV6-2 or TRBV6-3 and TRBJ2-5; D not resolved. The CDR3 spans 16 residues. CDR1 and CDR2 from the germline V gene are MNHEY and SVGEGT.